Listed here are 25 T cell receptor beta chains from one sample, sequenced in a study of blood T cell repertoires in COVID-19. The assay was immunoSEQ multiplex PCR, and TCRdb's table has in-frame clones only and misses some. Here the sample spans 240,000 or so clones, 70% to 90% being singletons. The sequenced sample was PBMCs or T cells enriched from blood (not recorded which). All receptors come from a middle-aged woman with acute COVID-19.

The chain employs TRBV4-2 and TRBJ1-5, with TRBD1 matching 10 bases. Germline V lookup: CDR1 LGHNA, CDR2 YNFKEQ. V lost 5 bases to trimming and J lost 7 bases; unmatched junction nucleotides: 5. The CDR3 runs 14 residues. The CDR3 nucleotides read TGTGCCAGCAGCTATGGGACAGGGGAACAGCCCCAGCATTTT. Protein: CASSYGTGEQPQHF.

CDR3: CASSQTSGIYNEQFF. The CDR3 DNA reads TGTGCCAGCTCCCAAACTAGCGGGATCTACAATGAGCAGTTCTTC. The chain joins TRBV25-1 to TRBJ2-1; 10 bases fit TRBD2. The CDR3 is 15 amino acids. The V gene end was trimmed by 8 bases and the J gene end by 3 bases; junction bases not matched to a gene: 7. Per the germline V gene, CDR1 is MGHDK and CDR2 is SYGVNS.

The chain is built from TRBV3-1 (or the pseudogene TRBV3-2) and TRBJ2-3, with 10 bases matching TRBD2. The CDR3 has 16 amino acids. V gave up 4 bases and J gave up 1 base; unmatched junction bases: 5. Germline lookup yields CDR1 LGHDT and CDR2 YNNKEL (reference sequence). CDR3 nucleotides: TGTGCCAGCAGCCTCGCTAGCGGGAGTGGCACAGATACGCAGTATTTT. As protein: CASSLASGSGTDTQYF.

This sequence joins TRBV24-1 and TRBJ1-4; D is unresolved. CDR1 KGHDR and CDR2 SFDVKD come from the germline V gene. V lost 4 bases, J lost 7 bases, and 9 bases lay in between. The CDR3 loop spans 13 amino acids. The CDR3 DNA follows: TGTGCCACCAGTGACCTCGGTAGTGAAAAACTGTTTTTT. Its translation is CATSDLGSEKLFF.

In its sample, this clone was seen once. This chain joins TRBV14 and TRBJ1-5, with 7 bases identical to TRBD1. J lost 6 bases, V lost 0 bases, and 5 bases had no gene match. The germline CDR1 and CDR2 sequences are SGHDN and FVKESK. The CDR3 spans 15 residues. CDR3 protein: CASSQEVGGIQPQHF. The CDR3 nucleotides are TGTGCCAGCAGCCAAGAGGTAGGGGGCATTCAGCCCCAGCATTTT. Filled out from reference TRBV14 and TRBJ1-5, the complete variable domain reads EAGVTQFPSHSVIEKGQTVTLRCDPISGHDNLYWYRRVMGKEIKFLLHFVKESKQDESGMPNNRFLAERTGGTYSTLKVQPAELEDSGVYFCASSQEVGGIQPQHFGDGTRLSIL.

This chain uses TRBV14 with TRBJ2-1; 14 nucleotides align to TRBD2. With V trimmed by 0 bases and J by 6 bases, 7 bases remained unmatched. The CDR3 length is 18 residues. Germline-derived CDR1 and CDR2 are SGHDN and FVKESK. In DNA form, the CDR3 reads TGTGCCAGCAGCCAAGACCGCTGGGGACTAGCGGGAGTCAATGAGCAGTTCTTC. It translates to CASSQDRWGLAGVNEQFF. Together with reference TRBV14 and TRBJ2-1, the CDR3 gives the full variable domain: EAGVTQFPSHSVIEKGQTVTLRCDPISGHDNLYWYRRVMGKEIKFLLHFVKESKQDESGMPNNRFLAERTGGTYSTLKVQPAELEDSGVYFCASSQDRWGLAGVNEQFFGPGTRLTVL.

The rearrangement uses TRBV4-2 and TRBJ2-1, with D maybe TRBD1 (6 bases). The CDR3 loop spans 13 amino acids. With 0 bases removed from V and 8 bases from J, the gap between germline ends came to 8 bases. Germline loops: CDR1 LGHNA, CDR2 YNFKEQ. For the CDR3, the DNA is TGTGCCAGCAGCCAAGAACAGGGCTATGAGCAGTTCTTC. Encoded protein: CASSQEQGYEQFF.

The chain is built from TRBV15 and TRBJ2-2, with TRBD2 as a possible D gene (5 bases). Germline V CDR1 and CDR2: LNHNV, YYDKDF (reference sequence). The CDR3 spans 16 residues. V shed 0 bases and J shed 6 bases, with 14 bases lying between them. CDR3 loop: CATSREREEGAGELFF. The DNA for the CDR3 is TGTGCCACCAGCAGAGAAAGGGAAGAGGGCGCCGGGGAGCTGTTTTTT.

Concerning this clone: Additional DNA sequences in this sample encode the identical CDR3. The CDR3: CASSLVTSYNSPLHF. The CDR3 DNA sequence: TGTGCCAGCAGCTTAGTTACATCCTATAATTCACCCCTCCACTTT. This chain uses TRBV7-8 with TRBJ1-6; D unclear. Germline CDR1 reads SGHVS; CDR2 reads FQNEAQ. The CDR3 runs to 15 residues. V was cut by 1 base and J by 1 base, with 5 bases left in between.

The rearrangement uses TRBV5-4 and TRBJ2-1; 9 bases line up with TRBD2. This CDR3 contains 16 residues. J gave up 4 bases and V 4 bases, and 9 bases lay outside the gene matches. Germline V lookup: CDR1 SGHNT, CDR2 YYREEE (reference sequence). Here the CDR3 reads CASSGTRTSEYNEQFF. The CDR3 region has the DNA TGTGCCAGCAGCGGGACCAGGACTAGCGAATACAATGAGCAGTTCTTC.

The gene calls are TRBV5-1 and TRBJ2-1; possible D gene TRBD1, 7 bases. The germline CDR1 and CDR2 sequences are SGHRS and YFSETQ. Deletions cut 3 bases from V and 8 bases from J, with 18 bases between. This CDR3 comprises 15 residues. CDR3 DNA: TGCGCCAGCAGCTGGGGGGACAGTCGTTTTGATGAGCAGTTCTTC. It encodes CASSWGDSRFDEQFF.

The CDR3 loop reads CASSERRGHEQYF. The CDR3 DNA is TGTGCCAGCAGTGAACGGCGGGGCCACGAGCAGTACTTC. The rearrangement links TRBV2 to TRBJ2-7, with D perhaps TRBD2 (6 bases). The ends were cut back, 2 bases at V and 5 bases at J, with 10 bases in the middle. CDR1 SNHLY and CDR2 FYNNEI come from the germline V gene. This CDR3 has 13 residues.

This clone has just a few counts. The gene calls are TRBV23-1 and TRBJ1-6; tentative D call: TRBD1 (5 bases). TRBV23-1 belongs to the ORF category, with a function that is uncertain. The CDR3 has 17 amino acids. Trimming left V 0 bases short and J 8 bases short, with 17 bases between. CDR3 DNA: TGCGCCAGCAGTCAATCCCCGGCTCGCTGGGGGGATTCACCCCTCCACTTT. It translates to CASSQSPARWGDSPLHF.

V usage is TRBV27 and J usage is TRBJ2-1; possibly TRBD2 for D (5 bases). The CDR3 consists of 15 residues. V was shortened by 5 bases and J by 4 bases, with 15 bases between the two germline ends. Germline V CDR1 and CDR2: MNHEY, SMNVEV (reference sequence). CDR3 sequence reads: CASSRTSRGYNEQFF. CDR3 DNA sequence: TGTGCCAGCAGTCGAACCAGTCGGGGTTACAATGAGCAGTTCTTC.

This chain links TRBV19 with TRBJ1-1; a possible D gene is TRBD1 (5 bases). The V and J ends lost 6 bases and 8 bases respectively, with 16 bases between them. This CDR3 has 13 residues. Germline loops: CDR1 LNHDA, CDR2 SQIVND (reference sequence). CDR3 in DNA: TGTGCCAGTAGCGACGGATGGGGGGGAGAAGCTTTCTTT. Translation: CASSDGWGGEAFF.

The V call is TRBV5-5, the J call TRBJ1-1; D unclear. V lost 3 bases to trimming and J lost 6 bases, with 9 bases between them. Germline assignment: CDR1 SGHKS and CDR2 YYEKEE (reference sequence). The CDR3 spans 12 residues. The CDR3 DNA sequence: TGTGCCAGCAGCTCTAATTCCCCTGAAGCTTTCTTT. Its protein product is CASSSNSPEAFF.

J is TRBJ2-7 and V is TRBV10-2; 12 nucleotides line up with TRBD1. The CDR3 length is 18 residues. J gave up 4 bases and V 5 bases, and 15 bases lay outside the gene matches. Germline V gives CDR1 WSHSY, CDR2 SAAADI. CDR3 in amino acids: CASSPKGQGAVWLYEQYF. In nucleotides, the CDR3 is TGCGCCAGCAGTCCGAAGGGACAGGGGGCTGTATGGTTGTACGAGCAGTACTTC.

The rearrangement links TRBV5-1 to TRBJ2-1; D might be TRBD2 (6 bases). The CDR3 runs to 14 residues. The V end lost 5 bases, the J end lost 9 bases, and 18 bases lay between the germline ends. The germline CDR1 and CDR2 sequences are SGHRS and YFSETQ. Here the CDR3 DNA reads TGCGCCAGCAGAGACCTGGGGGGAGGAAGTGAGCAGTTCTTC. It translates to CASRDLGGGSEQFF.

The chain employs TRBV30 and TRBJ1-5; TRBD1 matches at 8 bases. The V gene end was trimmed by 1 base and the J gene end by 7 bases; junction bases not matched to a gene: 3. The CDR3 extends over 13 amino acids. Germline V gives CDR1 GTSNPN, CDR2 SVGIG (reference sequence). The CDR3 loop reads CAWSGGDRQPQHF. CDR3 bases: TGTGCCTGGAGTGGGGGGGACAGGCAGCCCCAGCATTTT.

The chain couples TRBV5-8 to TRBJ2-2; weak D call: TRBD2 (6 bases). Germline V gene data show CDR1 as SGHTS and CDR2 as YDEGEE. V was clipped by 5 bases and J by 1 base, with 12 bases between them. The CDR3 totals 15 residues. Here the CDR3 reads CASSATGRNTGELFF. Written as DNA, the CDR3 is TGTGCCAGCAGTGCCACCGGGAGGAACACCGGGGAGCTGTTTTTT.

On this clone itself: Compared with germline, one end of the junction differs, possibly owing to a read error. The CDR3 is CASSAIPGLAYKEQFF. In nucleotides, the CDR3 is TGTGCCAGCAGTGCTATACCGGGACTAGCGTACAAAGAGCAGTTCTTC. The rearrangement uses TRBV5-8 and TRBJ2-1, with 10 positions matching TRBD2. The CDR3 is 16 amino acids. Germline V CDR1 and CDR2: SGHTS, YDEGEE.

This chain joins TRBV7-2 and TRBJ2-1; TRBD2 is a possible D gene (5 bases). Looked up from germline, CDR1 is SGHTA and CDR2 is FQGNSA. The CDR3 has 13 amino acids. Trimming cost V 2 bases and J 10 bases, with 12 bases left between them. In nucleotides, the CDR3 is TGTGCCAGCAGCTTATCCCGAGCGGACGAGCAGTTCTTC. It translates to CASSLSRADEQFF. Full variable domain (remainder filled in from reference TRBV7-2 and TRBJ2-1): GAGVSQSPSNKVTEKGKDVELRCDPISGHTALYWYRQSLGQGLEFLIYFQGNSAPDKSGLPSDRFSAERTGGSVSTLTIQRTQQEDSAVYLCASSLSRADEQFFGPGTRLTVL.

V and J are TRBV5-1 and TRBJ1-1; tentative D call: TRBD1 (6 bases). CDR3 length equals 14 residues. V lost 4 bases, J lost 0 bases, and 10 bases lay in between. Per the germline V gene, CDR1 is SGHRS and CDR2 is YFSETQ. The chain's CDR3 is CASSLQGMNTEAFF. CDR3 bases: TGCGCCAGCAGCCTGCAGGGGATGAACACTGAAGCTTTCTTT.

J is TRBJ2-7 and V is TRBV18; 8 bases line up with TRBD2. Germline assignment: CDR1 KGHSH and CDR2 LQKENI. V lost 5 bases and J lost 6; bases outside the gene matches: 3. CDR3 size: 12 residues. CDR3 in amino acids: CASSTGGGEQYF. The CDR3 DNA follows: TGTGCCAGCTCAACCGGGGGGGGCGAGCAGTACTTC.

V is TRBV28 and J is TRBJ1-5; TRBD1 matches 10 bases. The CDR3 runs to 15 residues. The germline V gene has CDR1 MDHEN and CDR2 SYDVKM. Germline trimming cut 5 bases from V and 6 bases from J; bases unmatched to any gene: 7. The CDR3 region has the DNA TGTGCCAGCAGTCCCATGGGACAGGGGAGTCAGCCCCAGCATTTT. This gives the protein CASSPMGQGSQPQHF.